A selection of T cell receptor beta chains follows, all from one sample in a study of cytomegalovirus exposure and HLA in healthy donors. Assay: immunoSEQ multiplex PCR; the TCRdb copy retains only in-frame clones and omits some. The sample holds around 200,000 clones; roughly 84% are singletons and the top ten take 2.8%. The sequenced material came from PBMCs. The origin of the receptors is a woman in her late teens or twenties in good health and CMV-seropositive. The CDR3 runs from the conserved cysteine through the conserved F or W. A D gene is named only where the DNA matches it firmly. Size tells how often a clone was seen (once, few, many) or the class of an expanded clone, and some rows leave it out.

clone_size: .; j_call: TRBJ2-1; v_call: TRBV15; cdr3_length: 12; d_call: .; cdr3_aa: CATSRIDNEQFF; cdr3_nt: TGTGCCACCAGCAGGATAGACAATGAGCAGTTCTTC
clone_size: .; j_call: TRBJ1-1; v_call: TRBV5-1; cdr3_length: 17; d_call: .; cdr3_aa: CASSLKGRDYVGTEAFF; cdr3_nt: TGCGCCAGCAGCCTAAAAGGGAGGGATTATGTGGGCACTGAAGCTTTCTTT
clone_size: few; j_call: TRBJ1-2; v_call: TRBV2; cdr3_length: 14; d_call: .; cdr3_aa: CASSEVGTNYGYTF; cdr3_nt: TGTGCCAGCAGTGAAGTGGGCACCAACTATGGCTACACCTTC
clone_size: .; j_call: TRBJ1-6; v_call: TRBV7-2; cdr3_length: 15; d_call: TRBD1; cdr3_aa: CASSLGTGGFRTLHF; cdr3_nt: TGTGCCAGCAGCTTAGGGACAGGGGGCTTTAGAACCCTCCACTTT
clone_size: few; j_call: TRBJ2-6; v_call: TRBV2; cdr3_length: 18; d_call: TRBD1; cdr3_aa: CASGGAGTGGVGANVLTF; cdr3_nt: TGTGCCAGCGGAGGCGCCGGGACAGGGGGCGTTGGGGCCAACGTCCTGACTTTC
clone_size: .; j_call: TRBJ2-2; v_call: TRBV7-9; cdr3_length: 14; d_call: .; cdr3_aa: CASSNIDRTGELFF; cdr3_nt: TGTGCCAGCAGCAATATCGACAGGACCGGGGAGCTGTTTTTT
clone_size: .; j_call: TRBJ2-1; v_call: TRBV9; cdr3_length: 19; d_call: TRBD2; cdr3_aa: CASSVGTSGGTASVDEQFF; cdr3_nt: TGTGCCAGCAGCGTAGGGACTAGCGGGGGGACCGCAAGTGTCGATGAGCAGTTCTTC
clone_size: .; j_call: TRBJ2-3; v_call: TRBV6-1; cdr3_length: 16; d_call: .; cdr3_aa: CASSDPPTPRTDTQYF; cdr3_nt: TGTGCCAGCAGTGATCCCCCCACCCCCCGGACAGATACGCAGTATTTT
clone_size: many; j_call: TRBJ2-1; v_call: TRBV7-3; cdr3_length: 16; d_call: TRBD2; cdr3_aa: CASSQTLAGGPNEQFF; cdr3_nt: TGTGCCAGCAGCCAAACACTAGCGGGGGGGCCCAATGAGCAGTTCTTC
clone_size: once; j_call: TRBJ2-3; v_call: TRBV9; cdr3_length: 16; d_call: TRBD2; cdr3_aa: CASSPASGGAADTQYF; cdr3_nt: TGTGCCAGCAGCCCAGCTAGCGGGGGGGCCGCAGATACGCAGTATTTT
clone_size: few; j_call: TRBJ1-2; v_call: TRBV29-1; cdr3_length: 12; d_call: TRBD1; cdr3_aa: CSVEDRIYGYTF; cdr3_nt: TGCAGCGTTGAGGACAGGATCTATGGCTACACCTTC
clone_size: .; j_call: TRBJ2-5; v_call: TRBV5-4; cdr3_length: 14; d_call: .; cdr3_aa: CASSLVQGGETQYF; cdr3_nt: TGTGCCAGCAGCTTGGTCCAGGGTGGGGAGACCCAGTACTTC
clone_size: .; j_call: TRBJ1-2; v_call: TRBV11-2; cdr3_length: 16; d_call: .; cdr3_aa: CASSSVGGRRTYGYTF; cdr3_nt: TGTGCCAGCAGCTCCGTAGGTGGGCGGAGGACCTATGGCTACACCTTC
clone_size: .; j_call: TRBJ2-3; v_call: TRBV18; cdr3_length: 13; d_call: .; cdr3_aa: CASSPIRGDTQYF; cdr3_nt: TGTGCCAGCTCACCAATTCGGGGAGATACGCAGTATTTT
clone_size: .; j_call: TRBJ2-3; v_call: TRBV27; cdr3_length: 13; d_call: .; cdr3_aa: CATLLGDTDTQYF; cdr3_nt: TGTGCCACCTTATTGGGCGACACAGATACGCAGTATTTT
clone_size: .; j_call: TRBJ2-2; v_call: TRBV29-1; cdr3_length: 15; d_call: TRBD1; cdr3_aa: CSVGTGATNTGELFF; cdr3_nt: TGCAGCGTTGGGACAGGCGCCACGAACACCGGGGAGCTGTTTTTT
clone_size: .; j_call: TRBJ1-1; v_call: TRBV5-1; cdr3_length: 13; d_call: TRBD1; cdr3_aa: CASSLEGTGQAFF; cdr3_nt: TGCGCCAGCAGCTTGGAAGGGACAGGGCAAGCTTTCTTT
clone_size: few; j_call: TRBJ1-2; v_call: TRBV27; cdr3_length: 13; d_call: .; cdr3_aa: CASSPRDPLGYTF; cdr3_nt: TGTGCCAGCAGTCCGCGGGACCCTCTTGGCTACACCTTC
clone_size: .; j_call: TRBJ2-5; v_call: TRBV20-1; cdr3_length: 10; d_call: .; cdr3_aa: CSAQRETQYF; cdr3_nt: TGCAGTGCTCAACGGGAGACCCAGTACTTC
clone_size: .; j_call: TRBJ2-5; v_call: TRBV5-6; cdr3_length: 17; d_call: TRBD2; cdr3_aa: CASSRTLSGGAVETQYF; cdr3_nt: TGTGCCAGCAGCCGCACACTCAGCGGGGGGGCCGTAGAGACCCAGTACTTC
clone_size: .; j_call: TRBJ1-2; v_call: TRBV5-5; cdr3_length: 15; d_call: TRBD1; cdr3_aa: CASRLGQTLRYGYTF; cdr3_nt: TGTGCCAGCAGGCTGGGACAGACTCTTCGTTATGGCTACACCTTC
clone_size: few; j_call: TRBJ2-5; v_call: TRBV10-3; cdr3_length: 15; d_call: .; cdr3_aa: CAISGGESPQETQYF; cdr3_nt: TGTGCCATCAGTGGCGGGGAGAGCCCCCAAGAGACCCAGTACTTC
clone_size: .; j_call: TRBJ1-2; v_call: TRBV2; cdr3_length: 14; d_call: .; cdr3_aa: CASSGMGADYGYTF; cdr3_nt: TGTGCCAGCAGTGGTATGGGGGCAGACTATGGCTACACCTTC
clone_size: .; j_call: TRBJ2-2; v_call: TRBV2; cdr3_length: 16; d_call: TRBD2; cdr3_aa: CASSATSGGATGELFF; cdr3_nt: TGTGCCAGCAGTGCGACTAGCGGGGGGGCCACCGGGGAGCTGTTTTTT
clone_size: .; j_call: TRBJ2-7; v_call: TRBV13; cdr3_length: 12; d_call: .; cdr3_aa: CASSFSGDEQYF; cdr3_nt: TGTGCCAGCAGCTTTTCCGGGGACGAGCAGTACTTC
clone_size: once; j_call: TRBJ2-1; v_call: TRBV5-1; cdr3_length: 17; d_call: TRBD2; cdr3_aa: CASSLGQRGEAMNEQFF; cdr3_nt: TGCGCCAGCAGCTTGGGTCAGCGGGGGGAGGCGATGAATGAGCAGTTCTTC
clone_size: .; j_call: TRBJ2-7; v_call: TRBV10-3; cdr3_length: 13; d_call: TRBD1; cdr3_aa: CAISEGTGIEQYF; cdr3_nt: TGTGCCATCAGTGAAGGGACAGGGATCGAGCAGTACTTC
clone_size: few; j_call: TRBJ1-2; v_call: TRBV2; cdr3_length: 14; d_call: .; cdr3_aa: CASTLDSLRRGYTF; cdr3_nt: TGTGCCAGCACCCTCGACAGCCTAAGGCGTGGCTACACCTTC
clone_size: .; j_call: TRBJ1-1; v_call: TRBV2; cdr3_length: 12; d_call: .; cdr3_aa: CASSAFDTEAFF; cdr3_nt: TGTGCCAGCAGTGCTTTCGACACTGAAGCTTTCTTT
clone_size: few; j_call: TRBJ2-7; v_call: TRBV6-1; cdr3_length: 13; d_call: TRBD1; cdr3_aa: CASSEGQNYEQYF; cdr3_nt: TGTGCCAGCAGTGAGGGACAGAACTACGAGCAGTACTTC
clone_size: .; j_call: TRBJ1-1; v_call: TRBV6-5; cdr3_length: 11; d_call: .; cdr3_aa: CASEGNTEAFF; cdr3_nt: TGTGCCAGCGAGGGGAACACTGAAGCTTTCTTT
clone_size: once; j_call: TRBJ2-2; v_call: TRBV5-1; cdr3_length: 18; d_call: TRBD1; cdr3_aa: CASRLPDPGQGNTGELFF; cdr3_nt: TGCGCCAGCAGACTCCCCGACCCGGGACAGGGGAACACCGGGGAGCTGTTTTTT
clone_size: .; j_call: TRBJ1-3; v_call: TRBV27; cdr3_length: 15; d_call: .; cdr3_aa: CASSLSRDSGNTIYF; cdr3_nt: TGTGCCAGCAGTTTATCGAGGGACTCTGGAAACACCATATATTTT
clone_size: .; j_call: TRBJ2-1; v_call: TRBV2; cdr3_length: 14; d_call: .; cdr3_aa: CASSEARIRRIQFF; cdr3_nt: TGTGCCAGCAGTGAAGCAAGGATTCGGAGGATACAGTTCTTC
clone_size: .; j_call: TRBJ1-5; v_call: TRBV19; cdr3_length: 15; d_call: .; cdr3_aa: CAARREGTNNQPQHF; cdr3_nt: TGTGCCGCGCGGAGGGAAGGTACCAACAATCAGCCCCAGCATTTT
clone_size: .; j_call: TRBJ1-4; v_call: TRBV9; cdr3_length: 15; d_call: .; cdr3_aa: CASSVEGQKNEKLFF; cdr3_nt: TGTGCCAGCAGCGTAGAGGGGCAGAAAAATGAAAAACTGTTTTTT
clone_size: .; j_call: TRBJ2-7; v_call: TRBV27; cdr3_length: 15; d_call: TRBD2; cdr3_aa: CASSSGGIAGYEQYF; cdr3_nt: TGTGCCAGCAGTTCGGGAGGAATAGCGGGGTACGAGCAGTACTTC
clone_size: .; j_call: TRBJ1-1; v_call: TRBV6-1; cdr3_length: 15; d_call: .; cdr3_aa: CASSEWSGEGTEAFF; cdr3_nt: TGTGCCAGCAGTGAATGGTCGGGGGAAGGAACTGAAGCTTTCTTT
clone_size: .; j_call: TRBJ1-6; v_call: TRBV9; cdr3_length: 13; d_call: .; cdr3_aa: CASSLREGSPLHF; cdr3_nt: TGTGCCAGCAGCCTCCGGGAGGGCTCACCCCTCCACTTT
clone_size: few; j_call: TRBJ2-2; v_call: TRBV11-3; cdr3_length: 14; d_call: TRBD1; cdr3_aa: CASTSGTGTGELFF; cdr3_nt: TGTGCCAGCACCTCCGGGACAGGGACCGGGGAGCTGTTTTTT
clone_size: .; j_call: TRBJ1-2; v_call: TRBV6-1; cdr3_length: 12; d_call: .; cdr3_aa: CASSETAYGYTF; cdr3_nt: TGTGCCAGCAGTGAGACAGCCTATGGCTACACCTTC
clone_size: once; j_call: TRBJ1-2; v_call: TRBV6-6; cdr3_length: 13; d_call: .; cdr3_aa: CASSPPGNYGYTF; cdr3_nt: TGTGCCAGCAGCCCTCCCGGGAACTATGGCTACACCTTC
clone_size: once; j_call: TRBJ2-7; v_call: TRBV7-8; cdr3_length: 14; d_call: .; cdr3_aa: CASSLQQGLREQYF; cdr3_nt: TGTGCCAGCAGCTTACAGCAGGGTCTGCGCGAGCAGTACTTC